A selection of T cell receptor beta chains follows, all from one sample in a study of regulatory T cells in long-lasting Graves disease. TCRdb recomputed calls from the multiplex PCR reads with MiXCR, one row per CDR3 protein. The sample lists about 430,000 distinct CDR3 sequences, over 14% occurring once. This sample also appeared in a second study, on T cells in Graves' hyperthyroidism and ophthalmopathy.

Sequencing was performed on peripheral blood mononuclear cells (PBMCs), taken at new diagnosis, from a patient treated with antithyroid drugs. These receptors were obtained from a woman in her forties with Graves disease. Each CDR3 is given with its conserved first and last residue. D genes are given only for firm matches. Size tells how often a clone was seen (once, few, many) or the class of an expanded clone, and some rows leave it out.

abundance	v_gene	d_gene	j_gene	CDR3nt	CDR3aa
few	TRBV7-9	TRBD2	TRBJ2-1	TGTGCCAGCAGCAACCCCGGACTAGCGGGAGGTGATGAGCAGTTCTTC	CASSNPGLAGGDEQFF
many	TRBV6-1	TRBD1	TRBJ1-1	TGTGCCAGCAGTGCGACAGGGGGCTTATTGGAAGCTTTCTTT	CASSATGGLLEAFF
many	TRBV2	.	TRBJ2-7	TGTGCCAGCAGTGATTGGGCAGGGGGAGGCGAGCAGTACTTC	CASSDWAGGGEQYF
many	TRBV5-1	TRBD2	TRBJ2-3	TGCGCCAGCAGCTTGGGCCCCGGGACTAGCGGCACAGATACGCAGTATTTT	CASSLGPGTSGTDTQYF
many	TRBV12-3/TRBV12-4	.	TRBJ1-5	TGTGCCAGCGGGAGGTTGAGCAATCAGCCCCAGCATTTT	CASGRLSNQPQHF
few	TRBV18	TRBD1	TRBJ1-1	TGTGCCAGCTCACCCTCCAGCTATACAGGGGGCACTGAAGCTTTCTTT	CASSPSSYTGGTEAFF
many	TRBV2	.	TRBJ2-1	TGTGCCAGCACCCAGGAAGTCCCCTCCTACAATGAGCAGTTCTTC	CASTQEVPSYNEQFF
many	TRBV6-5	.	TRBJ1-4	TGTGCCAGCAGTTACTCCGGAGAAAAACTGTTTTTT	CASSYSGEKLFF
few	TRBV19	.	TRBJ2-1	TGTGCCAGTAGTATAGGGGCCTGGGGTCTTAATGAGCAGTTCTTC	CASSIGAWGLNEQFF
few	TRBV6-2/TRBV6-3	.	TRBJ1-6	TGTGCCAGCCGGAGGGGAATTTATAATTCACCCCTCCACTTT	CASRRGIYNSPLHF
many	TRBV5-1	TRBD1	TRBJ2-5	TGCGCCAGCAGCCGGGACAGGGGCGCGGGGACCCAGTACTTC	CASSRDRGAGTQYF
many	TRBV24-1	TRBD1	TRBJ2-5	TGTGCCGCCCGACCGGGGACAGCCCGTTTGTCCCAGTACTTC	CAARPGTARLSQYF
.	TRBV19	.	TRBJ2-1	TGTGCCAGTAGTATAAGGACCAAGGGTGAGCAGTTCTTC	CASSIRTKGEQFF
many	TRBV7-9	.	TRBJ2-5	TGTGCCAGCAGCTTAGGGATGCAGGGGACCCAGTACTTC	CASSLGMQGTQYF
many	TRBV5-1	.	TRBJ2-6	TGCGCCAGCAGCTTGCGACAGGCCCCCAGCTCTGGGGCCAACGTCCTGACTTTC	CASSLRQAPSSGANVLTF
.	TRBV12-3/TRBV12-4	.	TRBJ1-1	TGTGCCAGCAGTCACCGGGCCCCGAACACTGGAGCTTTCTTT	CASSHRAPNTGAFF
.	TRBV19	.	TRBJ2-2	TGTGCCAGTAGTACCTTGCCGGACTTCACCGGGGAGCTGTTTTTT	CASSTLPDFTGELFF
.	TRBV6-1	TRBD1	TRBJ2-7	TGTGTCCGACAGGGCCTCTACGAGCAGTACTTC	CVRQGLYEQYF
many	TRBV12-3/TRBV12-4	.	TRBJ2-1	TGTGCCAGCAGACTGGCACTGAGGAATGAGCAGTTCTTC	CASRLALRNEQFF
few	TRBV20-1	TRBD1	TRBJ2-5	TGCAGTGCTTCGACAGGGAGAGAGACCCAGTACTTC	CSASTGRETQYF
few	TRBV24-1	TRBD2	TRBJ2-1	TGTGCCACCAGTGAGAGACTAGCGGGAGGGAAGTACAATGAGCAGTTCTTC	CATSERLAGGKYNEQFF
.	TRBV5-5	.	TRBJ1-5	TGTGCCAGCAGCTTGGAGGGTGAACGTCAGCCCCAGCATTTT	CASSLEGERQPQHF
many	TRBV19	TRBD1	TRBJ2-1	TGTGCCAGTAGTATCTTAAGTCCAGGGGGCGTTTACAATGAGCAGTTCTTC	CASSILSPGGVYNEQFF
many	TRBV7-9	.	TRBJ2-3	TGTGCCAGCACCCTAGGCGACTATCGGGGAAATTTT	CASTLGDYRGNF
many	TRBV24-1	.	TRBJ2-3	TGTGCCACCAGTGATCCAGGCAACTATACGCAGTATTTT	CATSDPGNYTQYF
many	TRBV11-2	.	TRBJ2-7	TGTGCCAGCAGCTTTAGCGGCCCAGACGACGAGCAGTACTTC	CASSFSGPDDEQYF
many	TRBV9	TRBD1	TRBJ2-7	TGTGCCAGCAGCGTAACCGGACAGGGGGCTACCTACGAGCAGTACTTC	CASSVTGQGATYEQYF
.	TRBV3-1	TRBD2	TRBJ2-1	TGTGCCAGCAGACCTAGCGGGGGGGCCTACAATGAGCAGTTCTTC	CASRPSGGAYNEQFF
few	TRBV19	.	TRBJ1-1	TGTGCCAGTAGTATGGAGACAACGAACACTGAAGCTTTCTTT	CASSMETTNTEAFF
many	TRBV5-5	TRBD1	TRBJ1-1	TGTGCCAGCAGGAAAGGACAGGGGGGGACTGAAGCTTTCTTT	CASRKGQGGTEAFF
many	TRBV7-9	TRBD2	TRBJ2-4	TGTGCCAGCACTGATACGCGGGAGAGTAAAAACATTCAGTACTTC	CASTDTRESKNIQYF
many	TRBV28	TRBD2	TRBJ2-1	TGTGCCAGCAGTCTTAATTTTGCTAGCGGGAGGGCCGAAAATGAGCAGTTCTTC	CASSLNFASGRAENEQFF
many	TRBV20-1	TRBD2	TRBJ2-7	TGCAGTGCTAGACTCATTCAACACGGACTAGCGGGAGGGCCGCACTACGAGCAGTACTTC	CSARLIQHGLAGGPHYEQYF
many	TRBV20-1	TRBD2	TRBJ2-7	TGCAGTGCTAGAGTGGCAGCGGGAGGGACCTACGAGCAGTACTTC	CSARVAAGGTYEQYF
.	TRBV20-1	.	TRBJ2-3	TGCAGTGCTAGAGCGGGAGCCACAGATACGCAGTATTTT	CSARAGATDTQYF
many	TRBV20-1	.	TRBJ2-1	TGCAGTGCTAGACTAGCCCAAACCTACAATGAGCAGTTCTTC	CSARLAQTYNEQFF
.	TRBV4-3	TRBD1	TRBJ2-2	TGCGCCAGCAGCCAAGATGTCGTGGGACAGAGCACCGGGGAGCTGTTTTTT	CASSQDVVGQSTGELFF
few	TRBV19	TRBD2	TRBJ2-3	TGTGCCAGTAGCAGACAACCTTTAGCGGGAGACACAGATACGCAGTATTTT	CASSRQPLAGDTDTQYF
many	TRBV7-9	TRBD2	TRBJ2-2	TGTGCCAGCAGCTTAAATAGCGGGAGGGCCAGGAACACCGGGGAGCTGTTTTTT	CASSLNSGRARNTGELFF
many	TRBV5-8	.	TRBJ1-2	TGTGCCAGCAGCCGCGGGGCCCTACCCAACTATGGCTACACCTTC	CASSRGALPNYGYTF
many	TRBV27	TRBD2	TRBJ2-5	TGTGCCAGCAGTTTGGTAGCGGGAGGAGAGACCCAGTACTTC	CASSLVAGGETQYF
few	TRBV5-5	.	TRBJ2-1	TGTGCCAGCAGCTTGGGACCCGACAATGAGCAGTTCTTC	CASSLGPDNEQFF
many	TRBV3-1	.	TRBJ1-1	TGTGCCAGCAGCTTCCGGGAGGATAACACTGAAGCTTTCTTT	CASSFREDNTEAFF
few	TRBV19	.	TRBJ1-2	TGTGCCAGTAGTATAGATCCGACTCCCGTTAGTGGCTATGGCTACACCTTC	CASSIDPTPVSGYGYTF
many	TRBV11-3	.	TRBJ1-1	TGTGCCAGCAGCTACAGGGAGACGAACACTGAAGCTTTCTTT	CASSYRETNTEAFF
many	TRBV10-3	.	TRBJ2-1	TGTGCCATCAATAGGGGGGCGTTTTTCGGGACTGACCTTAATGAGCAGTTCTTC	CAINRGAFFGTDLNEQFF
many	TRBV6-2/TRBV6-3	.	TRBJ2-2	TGTGCCAGTTCCCGGGGACTTTACACCGGGGAGCTGTTTTTT	CASSRGLYTGELFF
many	TRBV10-2	TRBD2	TRBJ2-7	TGCGCCAACGGACTAGCGGGAGTCGAGCAGTACTTC	CANGLAGVEQYF
many	TRBV10-3	.	TRBJ2-7	TGTGCCACCAGGGCAGTACAGGCAATCTCCTACGAGCAGTACTTC	CATRAVQAISYEQYF
many	TRBV7-3	.	TRBJ2-1	TGTGCCAGCAGCTCCCCTGGGGCGGACAATGAGCAGTTCTTC	CASSSPGADNEQFF
once	TRBV28	TRBD1	TRBJ2-7	TGTGCCAGCAGTAGGACAGGTGTGGGCTACGAGCAGTACTTC	CASSRTGVGYEQYF
many	TRBV20-1	.	TRBJ2-5	TGCAGTGCTAGAGGGAGGGCGGGCCCAGTATATCAAGAGACCCAGTACTTC	CSARGRAGPVYQETQYF
.	TRBV5-5	.	TRBJ2-1	TGTGCCAGCAGCCCCAACCCACAGGGCTTCAATGAGCAGTTCTTC	CASSPNPQGFNEQFF
many	TRBV6-1	TRBD2	TRBJ2-5	TGTGCCAGCAGCCGACTAGCGGGAGGCGGAGAGACCCAGTACTTC	CASSRLAGGGETQYF
many	TRBV27	.	TRBJ2-7	TGTGCCAGCAGTTTATCGGGGGACGCCGGACTTCACTTC	CASSLSGDAGLHF
few	TRBV4-2	.	TRBJ1-3	TGTGCCAGCAGCCAAGCTATGGATGCGAGAAACACCATATATTTT	CASSQAMDARNTIYF
many	TRBV12-5	.	TRBJ2-7	TGTGCTAGTGGTTTGGTAGCAGGGATCGGGTACGAGCAGTACTTC	CASGLVAGIGYEQYF
many	TRBV28	.	TRBJ1-6	TGTGCCAGCAGTTTAGGGTCCCCCCACCGCAGCTCCTATAATTCACCCCTCCACTTT	CASSLGSPHRSSYNSPLHF